The 8 T cell receptor beta chains presented below share a single source sample, sequenced in a study of blood T cell repertoires in COVID-19. Only in-frame clones appear in the TCRdb table, and some are missing; sequencing was by immunoSEQ multiplex PCR. The table includes 150,000 to 200,000 clones, approximately 87% detected once. Material: PBMCs or T cells enriched from blood (not recorded which). Receptors originate from a woman aged 45 to 65 who had recovered from COVID-19.

The J gene is TRBJ1-6, the V gene TRBV9; no definite D call. The germline V gene encodes CDR1 SGDLS and CDR2 YYNGEE. The CDR3 loop spans 16 amino acids. Trimming shortened V by 4 bases and J by 4 bases, and 15 bases separated the two germline ends. The CDR3 nucleotides read TGTGCCAGCAGCCAGAGTACTAGCCCTTATAATTCACCCCTCCACTTT. Translated, it gives CASSQSTSPYNSPLHF.

This CDR3 reads CSASRGQPQHF. The CDR3 region has the DNA TGCAGTGCTTCACGGGGTCAGCCCCAGCATTTT. V gene TRBV20-1 combines with J gene TRBJ1-5; D is unresolved. Per germline, CDR1 DFQATT and CDR2 SNEGSKA (reference sequence). V lost 5 bases and J 6 bases, leaving 8 bases between the germline ends. The CDR3 is 11 amino acids.

The chain recombines TRBV24-1 with TRBJ2-3; D gene unclear. The CDR3 has 14 residues. Per the germline V gene, CDR1 is KGHDR and CDR2 is SFDVKD. Trimming left V 4 bases short and J 1 base short, with 8 bases between. DNA of the CDR3: TGTGCCACCAGTGACTCCCCCCGCACAGATACGCAGTATTTT. Its protein is CATSDSPRTDTQYF.

This chain connects TRBV6-2 or TRBV6-3 to TRBJ1-2; D is ambiguous. From germline, CDR1 is MNHEY and CDR2 SVGEGT. The CDR3 sequence is 11 residues long. The V gene lost 6 bases and the J gene lost 3 bases, with 5 bases spanning the gap. The CDR3 DNA reads as TGTGCCAGCAGCACTTACTATGGCTACACCTTC. This sequence encodes CASSTYYGYTF.

The chain links TRBV15 to TRBJ1-5, with TRBD1 as a possible D gene (5 bases). This CDR3 has 16 residues. Germline V lookup: CDR1 LNHNV, CDR2 YYDKDF (reference sequence). Trimming removed 1 base at V and 2 bases at J, with 12 bases between. The chain's CDR3 is CATSRVGVRGNQPQHF. CDR3 coding DNA: TGTGCCACCAGCAGAGTAGGGGTCAGAGGCAATCAGCCCCAGCATTTT.

The genes are TRBV29-1 and TRBJ1-1; D gene uncertain. Trimming took 4 bases from V and 4 from J, leaving 13 bases between them. This CDR3 is 13 amino acids long. Germline CDR1 is SQVTM and CDR2 is ANQGSEA. The CDR3 DNA sequence: TGCAGCGTTGCGGTGTCGGGGAGCACTGAAGCTTTCTTT. Protein product: CSVAVSGSTEAFF.

The rearrangement links TRBV6-1 to TRBJ1-2; D call uncertain. The germline V gene has CDR1 MNHNS and CDR2 SASEGT. The CDR3 is 12 residues long. V dropped 3 bases and J dropped 4 bases, with 6 bases sitting between them. In DNA form, the CDR3 reads TGTGCCAGCAGTGACAATTTCTATGGCTACACCTTC. This gives the protein CASSDNFYGYTF.

The sample holds a few counts of this clone. This chain uses TRBV11-3 with TRBJ2-1, with a tentative D call TRBD1 (5 bases). Germline V lookup: CDR1 SGHNT, CDR2 YENEEA. This CDR3 comprises 16 residues. Trimming removed 1 base at V and 3 bases at J, with 13 bases between. In nucleotides, the CDR3 is TGTGCCAGCAGCTTAGCCTGGACATTTGTCTACAATGAGCAGTTCTTC. This sequence encodes CASSLAWTFVYNEQFF.